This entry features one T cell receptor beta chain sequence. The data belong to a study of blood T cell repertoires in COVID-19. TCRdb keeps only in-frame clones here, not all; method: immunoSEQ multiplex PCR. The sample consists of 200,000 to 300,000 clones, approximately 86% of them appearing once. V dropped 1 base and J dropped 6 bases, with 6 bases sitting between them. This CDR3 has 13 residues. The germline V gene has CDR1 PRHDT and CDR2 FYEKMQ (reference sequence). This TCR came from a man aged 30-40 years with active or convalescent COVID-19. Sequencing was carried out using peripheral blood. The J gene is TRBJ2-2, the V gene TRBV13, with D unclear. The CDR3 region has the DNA TGTGCCAGCAGCTTAGCGGTCTCCGGGGAGCTGTTTTTT. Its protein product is CASSLAVSGELFF. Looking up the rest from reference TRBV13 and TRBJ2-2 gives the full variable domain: AAGVIQSPRHLIKEKRETATLKCYPIPRHDTVYWYQQGPGQDPQFLISFYEKMQSDKGSIPDRFSAQQFSDYHSELNMSSLELGDSALYFCASSLAVSGELFFGEGSRLTVL.